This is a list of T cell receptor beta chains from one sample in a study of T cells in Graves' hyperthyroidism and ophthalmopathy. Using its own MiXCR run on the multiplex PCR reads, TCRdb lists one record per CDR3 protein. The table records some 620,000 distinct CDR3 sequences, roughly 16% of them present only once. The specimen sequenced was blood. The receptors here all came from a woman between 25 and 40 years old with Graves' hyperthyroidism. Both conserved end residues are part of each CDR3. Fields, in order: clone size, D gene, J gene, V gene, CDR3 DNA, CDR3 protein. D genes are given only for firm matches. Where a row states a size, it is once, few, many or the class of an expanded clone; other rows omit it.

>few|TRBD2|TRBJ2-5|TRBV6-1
TGTGCCAGCAGTGTACTAGCGGGACAAGAGACCCAGTACTTC
CASSVLAGQETQYF
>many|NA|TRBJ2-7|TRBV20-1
TGCAGTGCTAGGGGCCTAGCGACCCCCTACGAGCAGTACTTC
CSARGLATPYEQYF
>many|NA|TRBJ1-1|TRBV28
TGTGCCAGCAGTTTAGGGGGTTACGGTGAAGCTTTCTTT
CASSLGGYGEAFF
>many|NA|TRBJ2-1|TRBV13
TGTGCCAGCAGCTTAGGACAGCAGTTCGATGAGCAGTTCTTC
CASSLGQQFDEQFF
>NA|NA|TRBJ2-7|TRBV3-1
TGTGCCAGCAGCCTCACACCGACTAGGTACGAGCAGTACTTC
CASSLTPTRYEQYF
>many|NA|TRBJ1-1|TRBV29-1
TGCAGCGTTCAGGGAGCTTTCTTT
CSVQGAFF
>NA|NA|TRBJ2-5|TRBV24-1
TGTGCCACCAGTGATATCAACAGCGCTCAAGAGACCCAGTACTTC
CATSDINSAQETQYF
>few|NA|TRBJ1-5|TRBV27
TGTGCCAGCAGTTTAGGTCCTAGCAATCAGCCCCAGCGTTTT
CASSLGPSNQPQRF
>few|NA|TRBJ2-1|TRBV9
TGTGCCAGCAGCGGTCTAGGCCATGAGCAGTTCTTC
CASSGLGHEQFF
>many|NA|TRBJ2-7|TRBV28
TGTGCCAGCAGTAAACGGGACCCTACCTACGAGCAGTACTTC
CASSKRDPTYEQYF
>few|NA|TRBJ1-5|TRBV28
TGTGCCAGGGAGACTGGGGGGGAAACCCAGCCCCAGCATTTT
CARETGGETQPQHF
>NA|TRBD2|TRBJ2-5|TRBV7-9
TGTGCCAGCAGCTACTGGTCCGGGGGGGAGACCCAGTACTTC
CASSYWSGGETQYF
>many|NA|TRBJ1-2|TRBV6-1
TGTGCCAGCAGGCCCCCAATCGGACGGAACGAAGCCTATGGCTACACCTTC
CASRPPIGRNEAYGYTF
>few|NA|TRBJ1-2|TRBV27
TGTGCCAGCAGCCGCCGCTCGGCTAACTATGGCTACACCTTC
CASSRRSANYGYTF
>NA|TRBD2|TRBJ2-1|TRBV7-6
TGTGCCAGCAGCTTAGGTAGCGGGACTTACTACAATGAGCAGTTCTTC
CASSLGSGTYYNEQFF
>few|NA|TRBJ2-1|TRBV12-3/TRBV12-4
TGTGCCAGCAGTTTAGGCGGGGGCGGGCATGAGCAGTTCTTC
CASSLGGGGHEQFF
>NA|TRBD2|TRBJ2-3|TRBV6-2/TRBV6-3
TGTGCCAGCCGAGGGGGACTAGCGGTTTATACGCAGTATTTT
CASRGGLAVYTQYF
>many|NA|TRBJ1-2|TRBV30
TGTGCCTGGAGTAACGGCAGAGTCCACTATGGCTACACCTTC
CAWSNGRVHYGYTF
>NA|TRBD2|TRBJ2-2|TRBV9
TGTGCCAGCAGTAGCGGGAAGAACACCGGGGAGCTGTTTTTT
CASSSGKNTGELFF
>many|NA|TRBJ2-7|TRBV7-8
TGTGCCAGCAGCTTAGCGTTATCTAGCGTGAACTACGAGCAGTACTTC
CASSLALSSVNYEQYF
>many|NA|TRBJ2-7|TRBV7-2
TGTGCCAGCAGCTTAGCGACTTACGAGCAGTACTTC
CASSLATYEQYF
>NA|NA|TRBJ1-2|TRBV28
TGTGCCAGCAGCAAAGCCGGGACGGGCCTATATGGCTACACCTTC
CASSKAGTGLYGYTF
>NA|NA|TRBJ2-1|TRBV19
TGTGCCAGTAGGGTGTCGCAGTACAATGAGCAGTTCTTC
CASRVSQYNEQFF
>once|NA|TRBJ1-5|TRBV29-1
TGCAGCGTTGGAGGGTCTAGCAATCAGCCCCAGCATTTT
CSVGGSSNQPQHF
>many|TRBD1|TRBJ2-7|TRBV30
TGTGCCTGGGGGACAGGGGGTCCCTACGAGCAGTACTTC
CAWGTGGPYEQYF
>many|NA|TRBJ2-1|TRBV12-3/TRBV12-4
TGTGCCAGCAGTTCGGGGACGGGTGACAATGAGCAGTTCTTC
CASSSGTGDNEQFF
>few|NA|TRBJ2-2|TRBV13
TGTGCCAGCAGCCGAGGGCAGGGCATCGGGGAGCTGTTTTTT
CASSRGQGIGELFF
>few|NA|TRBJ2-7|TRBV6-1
TGTGCCAGCAGTGAATCGGGGACGTCGGTGGATAAGCAGTACTTC
CASSESGTSVDKQYF
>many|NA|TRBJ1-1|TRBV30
TGTGCCTGGAGTGTATTTGCGGCGGGTGAGGCTTTCTTT
CAWSVFAAGEAFF
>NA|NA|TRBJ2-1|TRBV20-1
TGCAGTGCTACAAATGAGCAGTTCTTC
CSATNEQFF
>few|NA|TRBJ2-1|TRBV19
TGTGCCAGTACCCACGGAGGGGGGTTAAGCTCCTACAATGAGCAGTTCTTC
CASTHGGGLSSYNEQFF
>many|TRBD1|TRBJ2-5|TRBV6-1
TGTGCCAGCAGTGGCGACAGGGTGGAGACCCAGTACTTC
CASSGDRVETQYF
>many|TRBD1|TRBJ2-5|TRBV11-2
TGTGCCAGCACCCCGGACAGGGTCAGGAAGACCCAGTACTTC
CASTPDRVRKTQYF
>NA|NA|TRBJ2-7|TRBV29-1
TGCAGCGTGGATCTGAGGGCCAGTGAGCAGTACTTC
CSVDLRASEQYF
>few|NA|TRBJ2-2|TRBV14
TGTGCCAGCAGCCCCAGGGGAAAGCGGCCGAACACCGGGGAGCTGTTTTTT
CASSPRGKRPNTGELFF
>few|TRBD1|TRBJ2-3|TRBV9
TGTGCCAGCAGAGGGACAGGGGTTGATACGCAGTATTTT
CASRGTGVDTQYF
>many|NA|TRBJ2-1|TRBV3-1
TGTGCCAGCAGCCACCGGGGGTCCAATGAGCAGTTCTTC
CASSHRGSNEQFF
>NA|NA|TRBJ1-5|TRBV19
TGTGCCAGTATTAAAACAGCAGGAATTAGCAATCAGCCCCAGCATTTT
CASIKTAGISNQPQHF
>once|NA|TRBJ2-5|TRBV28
TGTGCCAGCAGCCAAGATTTCGACCCCCAAGAGACCCAGTACTTC
CASSQDFDPQETQYF
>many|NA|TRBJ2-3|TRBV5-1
TGCGCCAGCAGCCCCCTTGGGGCCCTGGCGGATACGCAGTATTTT
CASSPLGALADTQYF
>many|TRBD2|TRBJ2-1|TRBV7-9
TGTGCCAGCAGCCCCCTCCCGGGACTAGTTCATGAGCAGTTCTTC
CASSPLPGLVHEQFF
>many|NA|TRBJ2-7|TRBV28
TGTGCCAGCAGCGGGAGTCGAGGTAAGAGCTCCTACGAGCAGTACTTC
CASSGSRGKSSYEQYF